This T cell receptor beta chain appears in the sequencing data of a study of blood T cell repertoires in COVID-19. Authors' processing steps: Using reference gene primer amplification, nucleated cell counts were estimated. The repertoire was sequenced with immunoSEQ multiplex PCR; TCRdb's copy has only in-frame clones and lacks some. The V and J calls and the clone size are those of that table, but D and trimming were determined from the DNA. Of 250,000 to 300,000 clones listed, just over 90% are singletons. With 0 bases removed from V and 11 bases from J, the gap between germline ends came to 16 bases. The CDR3 is 14 amino acids. Germline-derived CDR1 and CDR2 are LGHDT and YNNKEL (reference sequence). This clone was detected only once.

The specimen sequenced was PBMCs or T cells enriched from blood (not recorded which). The sequence derives from a woman between 40 and 50 years old with acute COVID-19. The chain recombines TRBV3-1 (or the pseudogene TRBV3-2) with TRBJ1-2; no clear D. As DNA, the CDR3 is TGTGCCAGCAGCCAAGATCATTCGGGCAGGAGGTACACCTTC. It codes for CASSQDHSGRRYTF.